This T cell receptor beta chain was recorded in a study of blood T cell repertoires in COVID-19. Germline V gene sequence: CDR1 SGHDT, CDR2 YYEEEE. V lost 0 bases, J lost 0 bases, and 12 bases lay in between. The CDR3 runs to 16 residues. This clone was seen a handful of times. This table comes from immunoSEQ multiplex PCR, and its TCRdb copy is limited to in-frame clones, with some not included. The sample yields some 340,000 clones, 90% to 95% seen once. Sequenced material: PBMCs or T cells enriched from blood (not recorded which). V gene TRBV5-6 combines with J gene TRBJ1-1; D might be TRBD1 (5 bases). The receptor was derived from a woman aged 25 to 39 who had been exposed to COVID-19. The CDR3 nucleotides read TGTGCCAGCAGCTTGGGAGACAGTATCATGAACACTGAAGCTTTCTTT. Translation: CASSLGDSIMNTEAFF. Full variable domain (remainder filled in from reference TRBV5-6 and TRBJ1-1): DAGVTQSPTHLIKTRGQQVTLRCSPKSGHDTVSWYQQALGQGPQFIFQYYEEEERQRGNFPDRFSGHQFPNYSSELNVNALLLGDSALYLCASSLGDSIMNTEAFFGQGTRLTVV.